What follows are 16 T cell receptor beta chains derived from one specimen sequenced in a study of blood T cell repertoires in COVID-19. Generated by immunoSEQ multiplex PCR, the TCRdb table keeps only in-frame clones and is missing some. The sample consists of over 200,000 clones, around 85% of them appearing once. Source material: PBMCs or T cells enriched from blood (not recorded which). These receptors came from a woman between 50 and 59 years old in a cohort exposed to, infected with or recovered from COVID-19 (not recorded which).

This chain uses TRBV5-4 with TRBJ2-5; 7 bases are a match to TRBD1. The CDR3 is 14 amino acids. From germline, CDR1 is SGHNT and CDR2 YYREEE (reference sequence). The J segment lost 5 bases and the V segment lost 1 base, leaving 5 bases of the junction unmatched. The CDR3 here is CASSLPVGGETQYF. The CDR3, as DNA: TGTGCCAGCAGCTTGCCCGTAGGGGGCGAGACCCAGTACTTC.

The CDR3 sequence: CASSTTQGAISSPLHF. The CDR3 DNA sequence: TGTGCCAGTAGCACCACACAGGGGGCAATCTCCTCACCCCTCCACTTT. This chain connects TRBV19 to TRBJ1-6, with 9 bases matching TRBD1. This CDR3 region has 16 residues. Per the germline V gene, CDR1 is LNHDA and CDR2 is SQIVND (reference sequence). V trimming: 6 bases; J trimming: 10 bases; junction bases outside the gene matches: 13.

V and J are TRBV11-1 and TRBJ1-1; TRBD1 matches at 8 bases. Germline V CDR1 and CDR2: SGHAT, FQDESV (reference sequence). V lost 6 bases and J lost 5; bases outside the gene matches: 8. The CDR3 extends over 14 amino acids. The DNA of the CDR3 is TGTGCCAGCAGAAAGACAGGGGTTGGGACTGAAGCTTTCTTT. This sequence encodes CASRKTGVGTEAFF.

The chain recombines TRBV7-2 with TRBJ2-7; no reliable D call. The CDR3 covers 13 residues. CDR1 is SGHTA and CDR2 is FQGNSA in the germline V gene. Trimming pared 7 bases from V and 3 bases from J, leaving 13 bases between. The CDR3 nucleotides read TGTGCCAGCACCACTTCCCACTTCTACGAGCAGTACTTC. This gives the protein CASTTSHFYEQYF. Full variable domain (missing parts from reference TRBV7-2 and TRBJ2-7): GAGVSQSPSNKVTEKGKDVELRCDPISGHTALYWYRQSLGQGLEFLIYFQGNSAPDKSGLPSDRFSAERTGGSVSTLTIQRTQQEDSAVYLCASTTSHFYEQYFGPGTRLTVT.

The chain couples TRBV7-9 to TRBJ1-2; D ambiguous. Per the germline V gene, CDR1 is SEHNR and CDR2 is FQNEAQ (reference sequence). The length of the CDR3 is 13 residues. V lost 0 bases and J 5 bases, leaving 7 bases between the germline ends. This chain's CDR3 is CASSLAQLYGYTF. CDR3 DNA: TGTGCCAGCAGCTTAGCACAGCTTTATGGCTACACCTTC. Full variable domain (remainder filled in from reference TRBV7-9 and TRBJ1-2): DTGVSQNPRHKITKRGQNVTFRCDPISEHNRLYWYRQTLGQGPEFLTYFQNEAQLEKSRLLSDRFSAERPKGSFSTLEIQRTEQGDSAMYLCASSLAQLYGYTFGSGTRLTVV.

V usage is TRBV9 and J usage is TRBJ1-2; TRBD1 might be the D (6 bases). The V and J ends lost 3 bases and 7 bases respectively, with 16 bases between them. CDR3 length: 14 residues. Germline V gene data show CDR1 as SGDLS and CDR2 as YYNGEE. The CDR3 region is CASSEVQGGSGYTF. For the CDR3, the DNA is TGTGCCAGCAGCGAAGTACAGGGCGGTTCTGGCTACACCTTC. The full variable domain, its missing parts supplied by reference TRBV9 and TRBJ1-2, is DSGVTQTPKHLITATGQRVTLRCSPRSGDLSVYWYQQSLDQGLQFLIQYYNGEERAKGNILERFSAQQFPDLHSELNLSSLELGDSALYFCASSEVQGGSGYTFGSGTRLTVV.

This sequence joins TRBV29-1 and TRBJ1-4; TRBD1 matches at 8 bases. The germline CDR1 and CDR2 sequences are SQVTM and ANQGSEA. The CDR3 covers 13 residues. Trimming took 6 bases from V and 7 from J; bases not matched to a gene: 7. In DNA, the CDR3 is TGCAGCGTCCAGGACAGGGCTGGTGAAAAACTGTTTTTT. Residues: CSVQDRAGEKLFF.

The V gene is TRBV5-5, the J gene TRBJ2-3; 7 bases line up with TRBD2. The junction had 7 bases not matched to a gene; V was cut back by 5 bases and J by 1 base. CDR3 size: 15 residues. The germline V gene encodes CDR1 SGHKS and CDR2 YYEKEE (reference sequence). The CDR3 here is CASSPGLGGTDTQYF. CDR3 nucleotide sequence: TGTGCCAGCAGTCCTGGACTAGGAGGCACAGATACGCAGTATTTT.

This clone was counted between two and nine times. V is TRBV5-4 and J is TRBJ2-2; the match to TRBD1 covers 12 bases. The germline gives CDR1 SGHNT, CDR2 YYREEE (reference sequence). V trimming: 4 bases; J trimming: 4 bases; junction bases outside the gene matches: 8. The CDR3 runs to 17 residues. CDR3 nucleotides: TGTGCCAGCAGCCAGGGAGGGACAGGGGGCACCACCGGGGAGCTGTTTTTT. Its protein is CASSQGGTGGTTGELFF.

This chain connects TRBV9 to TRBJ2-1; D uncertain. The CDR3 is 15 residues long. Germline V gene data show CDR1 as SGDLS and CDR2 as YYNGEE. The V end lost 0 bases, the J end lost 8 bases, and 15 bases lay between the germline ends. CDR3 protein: CASSVGLSLLYEQFF. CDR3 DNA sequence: TGTGCCAGCAGCGTAGGTCTTAGTTTACTCTATGAGCAGTTCTTC.

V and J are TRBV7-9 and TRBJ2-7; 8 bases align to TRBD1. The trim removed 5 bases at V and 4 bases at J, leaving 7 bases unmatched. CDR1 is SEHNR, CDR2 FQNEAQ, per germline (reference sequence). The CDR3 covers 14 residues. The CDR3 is CASSRWDRPYEQYF. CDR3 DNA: TGTGCCAGCAGCCGATGGGACAGGCCGTACGAGCAGTACTTC.

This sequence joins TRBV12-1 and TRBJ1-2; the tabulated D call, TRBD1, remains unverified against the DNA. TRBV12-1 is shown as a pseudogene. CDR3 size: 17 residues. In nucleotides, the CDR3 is TGTGCCAGCAGCTTTGACATCCCAGGGGGTGGAAACTATGGCTACACCTTC. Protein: CASSFDIPGGGNYGYTF.

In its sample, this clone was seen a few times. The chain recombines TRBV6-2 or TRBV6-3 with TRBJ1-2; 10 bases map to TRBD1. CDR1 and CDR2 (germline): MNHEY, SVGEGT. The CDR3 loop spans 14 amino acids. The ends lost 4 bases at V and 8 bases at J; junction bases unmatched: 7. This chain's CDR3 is CASSSLGQGEGYTF. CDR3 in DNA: TGTGCCAGCAGTTCCCTCGGACAGGGGGAAGGCTACACCTTC.

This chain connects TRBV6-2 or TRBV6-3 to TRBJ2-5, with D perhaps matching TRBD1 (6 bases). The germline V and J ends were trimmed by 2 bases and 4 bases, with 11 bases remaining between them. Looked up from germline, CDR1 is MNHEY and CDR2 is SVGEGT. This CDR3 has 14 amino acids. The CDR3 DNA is TGTGCCAGCAGTTACGGGGGCCTAGGAGAGACCCAGTACTTC. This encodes CASSYGGLGETQYF.

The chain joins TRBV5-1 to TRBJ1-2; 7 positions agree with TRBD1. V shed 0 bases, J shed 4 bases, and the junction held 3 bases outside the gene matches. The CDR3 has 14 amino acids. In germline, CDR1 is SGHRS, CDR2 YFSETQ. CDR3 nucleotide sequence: TGCGCCAGCAGCTTGGGGGACAGCTCCTATGGCTACACCTTC. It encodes CASSLGDSSYGYTF.

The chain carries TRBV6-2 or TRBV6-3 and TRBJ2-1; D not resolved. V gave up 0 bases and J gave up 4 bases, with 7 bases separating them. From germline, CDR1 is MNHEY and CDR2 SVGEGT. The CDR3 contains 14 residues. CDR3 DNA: TGTGCCAGCAGTTACTCCCAGGAATACAATGAGCAGTTCTTC. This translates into CASSYSQEYNEQFF.